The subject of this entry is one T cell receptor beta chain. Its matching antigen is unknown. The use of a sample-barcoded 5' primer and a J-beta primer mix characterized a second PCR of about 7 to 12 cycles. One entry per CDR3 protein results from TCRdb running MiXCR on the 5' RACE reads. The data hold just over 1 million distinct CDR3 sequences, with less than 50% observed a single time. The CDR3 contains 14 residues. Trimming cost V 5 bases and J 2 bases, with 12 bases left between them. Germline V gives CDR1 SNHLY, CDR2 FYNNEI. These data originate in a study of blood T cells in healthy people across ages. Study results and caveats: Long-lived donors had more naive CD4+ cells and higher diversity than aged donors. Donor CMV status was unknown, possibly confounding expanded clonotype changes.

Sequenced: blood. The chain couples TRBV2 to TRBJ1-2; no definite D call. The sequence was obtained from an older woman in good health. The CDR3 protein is CASSTPGNNYGYTF. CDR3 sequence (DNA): TGTGCCAGCAGTACCCCCGGGAACAACTATGGCTACACCTTC.